What follows describes a single TCR beta chain. The antigen is not known. These data are taken from a study of blood T cells in healthy people across ages. A sample-barcoded 5' primer and a J-beta primer mix were used in a second PCR of roughly 7 to 12 cycles. MiXCR, run by TCRdb on the 5' RACE reads, gives a single entry per CDR3 protein. Of roughly 2 million distinct CDR3 sequences listed, just under 50% are singletons. Study findings and constraints: A greater number of naive CD4+ cells and higher diversity distinguished long-lived donors from aged donors.

Sequencing used blood. The clonotype originates from a woman between 40 and 55 years old in good health.

CDR3 in DNA: TGTGCCAGCAGGCCAGGGAACTCCACCTTGCAAGAGACCCAGTACTTC. Amino acid sequence: CASRPGNSTLQETQYF. The rearrangement joins TRBV7-2 to TRBJ2-5, with a weak D call TRBD1 (5 bases). The germline V gene has CDR1 SGHTA and CDR2 FQGNSA. Trimming removed 6 bases at V and 2 bases at J, with 19 bases between. The CDR3 spans 16 residues.